Below are 29 T cell receptor beta chains sequenced from a single sample in a study of control samples from healthy donors and cancer patients (dated by TCRdb to 2018 to 2020). Library prep was done by the immunoSEQ multiplex PCR assay. TCRdb's version of the immuneACCESS table is confined to in-frame rearrangements and falls short of the full clone set. An unresolved V gene accounts for under half of the shortfall where checked; the remainder is of unknown origin. Counted in this sample were 190,000 or so clones; approximately 92% of them appeared once. Over 1.1% of the sample is taken by the ten largest. Sequenced material: blood. The origin of the receptors is a man between 18 and 29 years old in good health.

The V and J genes are TRBV18 and TRBJ1-2; D gene ambiguous. The germline V gene encodes CDR1 KGHSH and CDR2 LQKENI. V lost 2 bases and J lost 14, with 15 bases in between. The CDR3 covers 12 residues. DNA of the CDR3: TGTGCCAGCTCACCAGGATCGGCGGGTTCAACCTTC. Amino acid sequence: CASSPGSAGSTF.

For this clone: In the same sample, other DNA sequences code for this CDR3. This chain's CDR3 is CATSDLTGANTGELFF. CDR3 DNA sequence: TGTGCCACCAGTGATTTGACAGGGGCGAACACCGGGGAGCTGTTTTTT. The V gene is TRBV24-1, the J gene TRBJ2-2; 7 positions match TRBD1. The CDR3 has 16 residues. V dropped 0 bases and J dropped 0; count of bases not matched to a gene: 0. Germline-derived CDR1 and CDR2 are KGHDR and SFDVKD.

This chain links TRBV7-2 with TRBJ2-7; D call uncertain. The germline V gene encodes CDR1 SGHTA and CDR2 FQGNSA. CDR3 length equals 15 residues. The ends were cut back, 5 bases at V and 0 bases at J, with 14 bases in the middle. The CDR3 loop is CASSPPGTLSYEQYF. The DNA for the CDR3 is TGTGCCAGCAGCCCGCCAGGAACGCTCTCCTACGAGCAGTACTTC.

The chain carries TRBV20-1 and TRBJ1-2; weak D call: TRBD1 (6 bases). Trimming left V 3 bases short and J 2 bases short, with 22 bases between. CDR1 is DFQATT and CDR2 is SNEGSKA in the germline V gene (reference sequence). The CDR3 is made up of 17 amino acids. The CDR3 DNA reads TGCAGTGCTAGTCTCCGATCGCGGGGGAGGGGGAACTATGGCTACACCTTC. Encoded protein: CSASLRSRGRGNYGYTF.

V and J are TRBV7-8 and TRBJ1-2, with D possibly being TRBD1 (6 bases). The germline V and J ends were trimmed by 7 bases and 3 bases, with 15 bases remaining between them. Germline V lookup: CDR1 SGHVS, CDR2 FQNEAQ. The CDR3 has 14 residues. The CDR3 reads CASISQPGDYGYTF. Here the CDR3 DNA reads TGTGCCAGCATTTCCCAGCCAGGGGACTATGGCTACACCTTC.

The V and J genes are TRBV7-9 and TRBJ1-6; D ambiguous. The CDR3 covers 15 residues. CDR1 is SEHNR, CDR2 FQNEAQ, per germline (reference sequence). The V end was cut by 8 bases, the J end by 6 bases, with 17 bases between. The CDR3 region has the DNA TGTGCCAGCGCTATCGCCATAGGAGTTAATTCACCCCTCCACTTT. As protein: CASAIAIGVNSPLHF.

The chain recombines TRBV4-1 with TRBJ2-3; the match to TRBD2 covers 14 bases. Germline loops: CDR1 MGHRA, CDR2 YSYEKL. This CDR3 region has 16 residues. J gave up 3 bases and V 4 bases, and 3 bases lay outside the gene matches. Written as DNA, the CDR3 is TGCGCCAGCAGCCGACTAGCGGGGGGGCAAACAGATACGCAGTATTTT. It codes for CASSRLAGGQTDTQYF.

V gene TRBV6-5 combines with J gene TRBJ2-3, with D possibly TRBD1 on 6 matching bases. Germline loops: CDR1 MNHEY, CDR2 SVGAGI. Trimming shortened V by 3 bases and J by 3 bases, and 13 bases separated the two germline ends. The CDR3 length is 15 residues. The chain's CDR3 is CASSYSGARTDTQYF. The CDR3 DNA follows: TGTGCCAGCAGTTATTCAGGGGCTCGTACAGATACGCAGTATTTT.

The V and J genes are TRBV7-9 and TRBJ2-7, with D perhaps TRBD2 (7 bases). From germline, CDR1 is SEHNR and CDR2 FQNEAQ (reference sequence). V lost 2 bases and J 3 bases, leaving 23 bases between the germline ends. The CDR3 sequence is 18 residues long. The CDR3 DNA reads as TGTGCCAGCAGCTTAAAGGGGGGGCTAGTAGGAGGTCGCTACGAGCAGTACTTC. It is translated as CASSLKGGLVGGRYEQYF.

The chain is built from TRBV6-5 and TRBJ1-4; 8 bases are shared with TRBD1. After removal of 5 bases from V and 8 bases from J, the junction contained 7 bases not matched to a gene. CDR3 length: 14 residues. Germline values: CDR1 MNHEY, CDR2 SVGAGI. In DNA, the CDR3 is TGTGCCAGCAGTCGCGGACAGGGAGAAGAAAAACTGTTTTTT. Protein product: CASSRGQGEEKLFF.

This chain uses TRBV28 with TRBJ2-1; 8 bases fit TRBD1. The CDR3 totals 15 residues. The V and J ends lost 4 bases and 7 bases, in that order; junction bases with no gene match: 9. Per germline, CDR1 MDHEN and CDR2 SYDVKM. The CDR3 DNA is TGTGCCAGCAGTTCGACCGGGACAGGTTCGAATGAGCAGTTCTTC. Encoded protein: CASSSTGTGSNEQFF.

There are a few counts of this clone. CDR3 sequence (DNA): TGTGCCAGCAGTTTGGACAGGGCACCCCTCCACTTT. Amino acid sequence: CASSLDRAPLHF. The chain couples TRBV12-3 or TRBV12-4 to TRBJ1-6; 8 nucleotides agree with TRBD1. The J segment lost 11 bases and the V segment lost 3 bases, leaving 0 bases of the junction unmatched. This CDR3 has 12 amino acids.

The chain links TRBV27 to TRBJ1-1; D is undetermined. This CDR3 has 13 residues. Trimming took off 5 bases at V and 1 base at J, with 8 bases between the two ends. Germline CDR1 is MNHEY and CDR2 is SMNVEV (reference sequence). The CDR3 spells CASSPYGNTEAFF. CDR3 bases: TGTGCCAGCAGTCCATACGGGAACACTGAAGCTTTCTTT.

The genes are TRBV7-2 and TRBJ2-7, with 10 bases lining up with TRBD1. V gave up 3 bases and J gave up 5 bases; unmatched junction bases: 7. CDR3 length: 15 residues. Looked up from germline, CDR1 is SGHTA and CDR2 is FQGNSA. DNA for the CDR3: TGTGCCAGCAGCTTGGCTACGACAGGGGGCGACGAGCAGTACTTC. It specifies CASSLATTGGDEQYF. Variable domain in full (rest from reference TRBV7-2 and TRBJ2-7): GAGVSQSPSNKVTEKGKDVELRCDPISGHTALYWYRQSLGQGLEFLIYFQGNSAPDKSGLPSDRFSAERTGGSVSTLTIQRTQQEDSAVYLCASSLATTGGDEQYFGPGTRLTVT.

The V gene is TRBV5-1, the J gene TRBJ1-4; 8 nucleotides match TRBD1. This CDR3 has 17 residues. Trimming removed 4 bases from V and 1 base from J; junction bases left unmatched: 9. Germline V gives CDR1 SGHRS, CDR2 YFSETQ. In DNA form, the CDR3 reads TGCGCCAGCAGCCAGACAGGGGCCTCCGGAACTAATGAAAAACTGTTTTTT. Protein: CASSQTGASGTNEKLFF.

The chain combines TRBV3-1 (or the pseudogene TRBV3-2) with TRBJ1-2; D is unclear. V shed 1 base and J shed 4 bases, with 16 bases lying between them. Germline values: CDR1 LGHDT, CDR2 YNNKEL (reference sequence). This CDR3 is 16 amino acids long. The CDR3 is CASSQGGNSLAYGYTF. In nucleotides, the CDR3 is TGTGCCAGCAGCCAAGGAGGAAACAGCCTAGCCTATGGCTACACCTTC.

This clone occurred once. The chain couples TRBV30 to TRBJ2-2, with D tentatively TRBD2 (5 bases). The ends were cut back, 4 bases at V and 4 bases at J, with 13 bases in the middle. Germline CDR1 reads GTSNPN; CDR2 reads SVGIG (reference sequence). The CDR3 spans 14 residues. CDR3: CAWNRETSTGELFF. Here the CDR3 DNA reads TGTGCCTGGAACCGGGAAACGAGCACCGGGGAGCTGTTTTTT.

The chain carries TRBV29-1 and TRBJ2-3, with a weak D call TRBD2 (7 bases). This CDR3 contains 13 residues. Per germline, CDR1 SQVTM and CDR2 ANQGSEA. Between the trimmed V and J ends, which lost 3 bases and 1 base, there was a span of 8 bases. CDR3 nucleotides: TGCAGCGTTGAGCGGGGGCGCACAGATACGCAGTATTTT. Translation gives CSVERGRTDTQYF.

The J gene is TRBJ2-5, the V gene TRBV18; tentatively, D is TRBD2 (5 bases). The CDR3 is 14 residues long. Germline loops: CDR1 KGHSH, CDR2 LQKENI. Trimming shortened V by 2 bases and J by 4 bases, and 11 bases separated the two germline ends. The CDR3 DNA reads as TGTGCCAGCTCACCAGCGTCACGGGGAGAGACCCAGTACTTC. It yields the protein CASSPASRGETQYF.

This sequence joins TRBV6-2 or TRBV6-3 and TRBJ1-1; a weak D match, TRBD1 (5 bases). V gave up 2 bases and J gave up 5 bases, with 9 bases separating them. There are 13 residues in the CDR3. In germline, CDR1 is MNHEY, CDR2 SVGEGT. The CDR3 loop is CASSYRGWTEAFF. The CDR3 nucleotides read TGTGCCAGCAGTTACAGGGGTTGGACTGAAGCTTTCTTT.

The chain employs TRBV5-1 and TRBJ2-1, with TRBD2 matching over 8 bases. J lost 0 bases, V lost 3 bases, and 5 bases had no gene match. Germline V gene data show CDR1 as SGHRS and CDR2 as YFSETQ. CDR3 size: 16 residues. CDR3 sequence reads: CASSSERGRSYNEQFF. The DNA of the CDR3 is TGCGCCAGCAGCTCCGAGCGGGGGCGCTCCTACAATGAGCAGTTCTTC. The full variable domain, in which reference TRBV5-1 and TRBJ2-1 provide the parts outside the CDR3, is KAGVTQTPRYLIKTRGQQVTLSCSPISGHRSVSWYQQTPGQGLQFLFEYFSETQRNKGNFPGRFSGRQFSNSRSEMNVSTLELGDSALYLCASSSERGRSYNEQFFGPGTRLTVL.

The chain recombines TRBV28 with TRBJ1-2, with D possibly matching TRBD1 (5 bases). Trimming removed 5 bases at V and 8 bases at J, with 15 bases between. This CDR3 comprises 13 residues. The germline CDR1 and CDR2 sequences are MDHEN and SYDVKM. The DNA of the CDR3 is TGTGCCAGCAGTCCTGCCGCGGGGGGAGGCTACACCTTC. This translates into CASSPAAGGGYTF.

The chain combines TRBV29-1 with TRBJ2-7; 13 positions match TRBD2. Germline-derived CDR1 and CDR2 are SQVTM and ANQGSEA. Trimming took 3 bases from V and 2 from J; bases not matched to a gene: 4. This CDR3 is 15 amino acids long. CDR3 sequence (DNA): TGCAGCGTTGATGAAGGGACTAGCGGGACCTACGAGCAGTACTTC. Protein sequence: CSVDEGTSGTYEQYF.

The chain recombines TRBV25-1 with TRBJ2-1; perhaps TRBD2 as D (7 bases). Germline V lookup: CDR1 MGHDK, CDR2 SYGVNS. The CDR3 is 15 residues long. V was pared by 3 bases and J by 7 bases, with 16 bases between. CDR3 residues: CASSDTGGLGNEQFF. In nucleotides, the CDR3 is TGTGCCAGCAGTGATACCGGGGGGCTAGGGAATGAGCAGTTCTTC.

V is TRBV27 and J is TRBJ2-1; possibly TRBD1 or TRBD2 for D (6 bases each). The CDR3 runs 14 residues. Germline V gene data show CDR1 as MNHEY and CDR2 as SMNVEV (reference sequence). Trimming cost V 3 bases and J 9 bases, with 15 bases left between them. CDR3 sequence (DNA): TGTGCCAGCAGTTTCGCTAGGGGGGCTGGTGAGCAGTTCTTC. Translated, it gives CASSFARGAGEQFF.

This chain joins TRBV20-1 and TRBJ1-1; no firm D call. The CDR3 runs to 11 residues. V dropped 5 bases and J dropped 5 bases, with 9 bases sitting between them. CDR1 and CDR2 from the germline V gene are DFQATT and SNEGSKA (reference sequence). The CDR3, as DNA: TGCAGTGCTGCCCAGGTAACTGAAGCTTTCTTT. Protein: CSAAQVTEAFF.

This clone has only one observation. V gene TRBV5-6 combines with J gene TRBJ2-7, with D unclear. CDR1 is SGHDT and CDR2 is YYEEEE in the germline V gene. This CDR3 has 15 residues. The germline V and J ends were trimmed by 2 bases and 2 bases, with 14 bases remaining between them. CDR3 coding DNA: TGTGCCAGCAGCTTAATAGACAACTCTCCCTACGAGCAGTACTTC. Translating it yields CASSLIDNSPYEQYF.

The chain is built from TRBV7-3 and TRBJ2-2, with D unclear. This CDR3 contains 15 residues. The ends were cut back, 2 bases at V and 1 base at J, with 8 bases in the middle. Germline CDR1 and CDR2: SGHTA and FQGTGA. The CDR3 spells CASSLGPGNTGELFF. In DNA, the CDR3 is TGTGCCAGCAGCTTAGGGCCGGGGAACACCGGGGAGCTGTTTTTT.

The J gene is TRBJ1-3, the V gene TRBV3-1 (or the pseudogene TRBV3-2); no firm D call. The CDR3 is 15 amino acids. CDR1 is LGHDT, CDR2 YNNKEL, per germline (reference sequence). V was trimmed by 1 base and J by 2 bases, leaving 9 bases between them. The CDR3 here is CASSQAGFAGNTIYF. For the CDR3, the DNA is TGTGCCAGCAGCCAAGCCGGGTTTGCTGGAAACACCATATATTTT.